The clone carrying this TCR beta chain turned up a few times. The antigen is not known. The sample holds other DNA sequences that translate to the same CDR3. Healthy donors had no documented immune events, such as infections, while sampled. The germline V and J ends were trimmed by 1 base and 4 bases, with 5 bases remaining between them. CDR3 length: 11 amino acids. Germline CDR1 DFQATT, CDR2 SNEGSKA (reference sequence). The sample belongs to a study of identifying expanded T cells in peripheral blood. The study, taken as a whole, reports: Variance in clone template counts between roughly two-week samples significantly increased with total template count across all healthy donors. Technical replicates showed about 1.1 changed clones; around two weeks about 16; four weeks 19.

Data came from immunoSEQ multiplex PCR; TCRdb stores just in-frame clones and leaves some out. This sample has about 91,000 clones, with about 91% found just once. The sequencing sample was made of blood. V is TRBV20-1 and J is TRBJ2-7; D is unresolved. This TCR was recovered from a person aged 18 to 75 in good health. The CDR3 DNA reads TGCAGTGCTAGAGGGGCGTACGAGCAGTACTTC. This sequence encodes CSARGAYEQYF.